The 2 T cell receptor beta chains given below trace back to one sample, sequenced in a study of preoperative IRX-2 immunotherapy in early breast cancer. The assay was immunoSEQ multiplex PCR, and TCRdb's table has in-frame clones only and misses some. The repertoire holds about 19,000 clones, with around four fifths as singletons. As for treatment: preoperative locoregional IRX-2 cytokine immunotherapy. The input for sequencing was lymph node tissue, taken after IRX-2 immunotherapy. Every receptor here comes from a human donor with breast cancer.

V is TRBV28 and J is TRBJ1-5; D might be TRBD1 (5 bases). The CDR3 is 16 residues long. The germline V gene encodes CDR1 MDHEN and CDR2 SYDVKM. With 6 bases removed from V and 0 bases from J, the gap between germline ends came to 15 bases. The CDR3 region has the DNA TGTGCCAGCAGCACCGACAGACCTTATAGCAATCAGCCCCAGCATTTT. It is translated as CASSTDRPYSNQPQHF.

The gene calls are TRBV6-8 and TRBJ1-2; D is unresolved. Trimming shortened V by 3 bases and J by 5 bases, and 7 bases separated the two germline ends. The CDR3 runs to 12 residues. In germline, CDR1 is MNHGY, CDR2 SAAAGT. CDR3 sequence reads: CASSYSGYGYTF. The CDR3, as DNA: TGTGCCAGCAGTTATTCGGGGTATGGCTACACCTTC.